This T cell receptor beta chain is from a study of blood T cell repertoires in COVID-19. As for the study in general: The United States, Italy and Spain provided the acute and convalescent COVID-19 samples. The cDNA or gDNA used as material had been derived from T cells, B-cell-depleted T cells, or PBMCs.

Study processing details: Amplified reference gene primers provided the basis for estimating nucleated cell counts. The method was immunoSEQ multiplex PCR; TCRdb's version includes in-frame clones alone and lacks a portion of them. V, J and clone size reflect that table, while D and trimming were determined from the DNA. The table includes about 150,000 clones, about nine tenths detected once. Contact with a PCR-confirmed or clinician-diagnosed COVID-19 case occurred within 2 weeks of entry. Germline V gene data show CDR1 as MGHDK and CDR2 as SYGVNS. V gave up 7 bases and J gave up 5 bases; unmatched junction bases: 4. This CDR3 region has 14 residues.

The rearrangement links TRBV25-1 to TRBJ1-4; 10 bases align to TRBD1. This receptor was taken from a woman aged 35 to 49 who had been exposed to COVID-19. Sequenced input: PBMCs or T cells enriched from blood (not recorded which). This chain's CDR3 is CASTSDRGNEKLFF. The DNA of the CDR3 is TGTGCCAGCACCTCGGACAGGGGGAATGAAAAACTGTTTTTT.